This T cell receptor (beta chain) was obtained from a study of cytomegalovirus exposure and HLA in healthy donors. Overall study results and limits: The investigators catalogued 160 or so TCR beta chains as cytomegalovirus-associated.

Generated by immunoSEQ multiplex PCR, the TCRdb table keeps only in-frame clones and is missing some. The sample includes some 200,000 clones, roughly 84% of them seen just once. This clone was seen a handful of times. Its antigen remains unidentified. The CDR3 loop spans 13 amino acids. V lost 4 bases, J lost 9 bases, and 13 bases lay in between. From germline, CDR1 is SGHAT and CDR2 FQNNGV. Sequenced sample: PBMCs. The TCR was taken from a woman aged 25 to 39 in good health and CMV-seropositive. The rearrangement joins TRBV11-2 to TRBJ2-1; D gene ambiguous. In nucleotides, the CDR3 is TGTGCCAGCAGCTATTCCCTCCGACTTGAGCAGTTCTTC. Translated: CASSYSLRLEQFF.